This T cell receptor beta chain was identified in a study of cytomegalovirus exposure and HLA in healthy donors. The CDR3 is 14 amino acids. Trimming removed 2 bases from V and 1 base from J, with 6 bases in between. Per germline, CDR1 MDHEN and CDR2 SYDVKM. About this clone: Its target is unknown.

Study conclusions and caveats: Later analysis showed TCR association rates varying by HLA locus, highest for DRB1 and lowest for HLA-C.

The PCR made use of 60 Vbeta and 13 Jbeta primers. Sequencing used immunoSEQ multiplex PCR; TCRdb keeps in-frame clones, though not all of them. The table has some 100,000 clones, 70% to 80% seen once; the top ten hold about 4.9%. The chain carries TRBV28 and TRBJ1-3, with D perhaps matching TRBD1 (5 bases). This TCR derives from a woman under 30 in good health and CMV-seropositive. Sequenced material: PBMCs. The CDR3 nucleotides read TGTGCCAGCAGTTTAAGGGGATCTGGAAACACCATATATTTT. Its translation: CASSLRGSGNTIYF.